These T cell receptor beta chains were read from a single sample in a study of shared clonotypes between healthy human individuals. The method was immunoSEQ multiplex PCR; TCRdb's version includes in-frame clones alone and lacks a portion of them. The table shows around 1.4 million clones, with approximately 98.5% occurring only once. The sample was naive CD4+ T cells sorted from blood. These receptors all come from a man between 25 and 39 years old in good health. CDR3s include the opening cysteine and the closing phenylalanine or tryptophan. A D gene is named only where the DNA matches it firmly. The size field is filled for only some rows; it gives once, few, many or a size class.

>TRBV18|15|NA|TRBJ1-5|NA
CASSPLGGTNQPQHF
TGTGCCAGCTCACCATTGGGGGGGACCAATCAGCCCCAGCATTTT
>TRBV30|15|TRBD1|TRBJ1-4|NA
CAWSVRTGLNEKLFF
TGTGCCTGGAGTGTACGGACAGGTTTGAATGAAAAACTGTTTTTT
>TRBV28|13|NA|TRBJ1-4|NA
CASSSFLREKLFF
TGTGCCAGCAGTTCTTTCCTGCGGGAAAAACTGTTTTTT
>TRBV18|13|NA|TRBJ2-1|NA
CASSPQQGSPGFF
TGTGCCAGCTCACCCCAGCAGGGATCACCGGGGTTCTTC
>TRBV5-6|13|NA|TRBJ1-2|NA
CASTSETNYGYTF
TGTGCCAGCACCTCGGAGACTAACTATGGCTACACCTTC
>TRBV7-2|14|NA|TRBJ1-1|NA
CASSFGRMNTEAFF
TGTGCCAGCAGCTTTGGTCGGATGAACACTGAAGCTTTCTTT
>TRBV27|13|NA|TRBJ2-3|NA
CASSYRSADTQYF
TGTGCCAGCAGTTATCGGAGCGCAGATACGCAGTATTTT
>TRBV14|17|NA|TRBJ2-3|NA
CASSQGWGTRTADTQYF
TGTGCCAGCAGCCAAGGGTGGGGAACTAGAACGGCAGATACGCAGTATTTT
>TRBV10-2|13|TRBD1|TRBJ2-7|NA
CASNRDRVGEQYF
TGCGCCAGCAACCGGGACAGGGTTGGCGAGCAGTACTTC
>TRBV28|16|TRBD1|TRBJ2-7|NA
CASSSSSGTGRNEQYF
TGTGCCAGCAGTTCCTCCTCCGGGACAGGGCGGAACGAGCAGTACTTC
>TRBV13|13|NA|TRBJ1-1|NA
CASSLAQNTEAFF
TGTGCCAGCAGCTTAGCACAGAACACTGAAGCTTTCTTT
>TRBV5-1|13|NA|TRBJ2-2|NA
CASGAVNTGELFF
TGCGCCAGCGGGGCCGTGAACACCGGGGAGCTGTTTTTT
>TRBV27|14|NA|TRBJ2-3|once
CASSFALGADTQYF
TGTGCCAGCAGTTTCGCGCTGGGCGCAGATACGCAGTATTTT
>TRBV30|12|NA|TRBJ2-1|NA
CAWRTRRSEQFF
TGTGCCTGGAGGACTAGGAGGAGTGAGCAGTTCTTC
>TRBV6-5|13|NA|TRBJ2-7|NA
CASSPTPTYEQYF
TGTGCCAGCAGTCCCACTCCGACCTACGAGCAGTACTTC
>TRBV2|13|NA|TRBJ1-1|NA
CASMLGSGTEAFF
TGTGCCAGCATGCTGGGATCTGGCACTGAAGCTTTCTTT
>TRBV2|14|NA|TRBJ2-7|NA
CASSQDIPFVEQYF
TGTGCCAGCAGCCAAGACATACCCTTTGTGGAGCAGTACTTC
>TRBV19|14|NA|TRBJ2-2|NA
CASTPGVGTGELFF
TGTGCCAGTACCCCGGGGGTTGGGACCGGGGAGCTGTTTTTT
>TRBV5-1|13|NA|TRBJ2-5|NA
CASSPTGRETQYF
TGCGCCAGCAGCCCAACAGGGCGAGAGACCCAGTACTTC
>TRBV5-1|18|TRBD2|TRBJ2-1|once
CASSPGTSITSSYNEQFF
TGCGCCAGCAGCCCCGGGACTAGCATCACGAGCTCCTACAATGAGCAGTTCTTC
>TRBV11-2|16|NA|TRBJ1-5|NA
CASSLVPAHSNQPQHF
TGTGCCAGCAGCTTAGTTCCAGCTCATAGCAATCAGCCCCAGCATTTT
>TRBV9|16|TRBD2|TRBJ2-3|NA
CASSAPSGRGTDTQYF
TGTGCCAGCAGCGCCCCAAGCGGGAGAGGTACAGATACGCAGTATTTT